This passage covers 26 T cell receptor beta chains from one sample sequenced in a study of shared clonotypes between healthy human individuals. Naive-designated CD8 cells lacked CD45RO, were positively enriched for CCR7, and omitted terminally differentiated effector memory CD45RA+ cells. Clones were sequenced by immunoSEQ multiplex PCR, and TCRdb holds only the in-frame ones, with some missing. In the table there are roughly 850,000 clones, approximately 97% of which are singletons. The sequencing input was naive CD8+ T cells sorted from blood. These receptors were collected from a man aged 25 to 40 in good health.

A single count supports this clone. The chain joins TRBV9 to TRBJ2-5; a possible D gene is TRBD2 (6 bases). Germline loops: CDR1 SGDLS, CDR2 YYNGEE. Trimming took 4 bases from V and 7 from J, leaving 26 bases between them. The CDR3 has 17 amino acids. The CDR3 protein is CASSPEGGTGPFGTQYF. The CDR3 DNA follows: TGTGCCAGCAGCCCGGAGGGTGGGACTGGACCCTTCGGGACCCAGTACTTC.

V and J are TRBV6-5 and TRBJ1-2; D gene uncertain. Trimming cost V 6 bases and J 6 bases, with 14 bases left between them. CDR3 length: 13 residues. Germline V gives CDR1 MNHEY, CDR2 SVGAGI. The CDR3 spells CASREAKLDGYTF. The CDR3 DNA sequence: TGTGCCAGCAGGGAGGCGAAGTTAGATGGCTACACCTTC.

This chain uses TRBV4-1 with TRBJ2-7; 7 positions match TRBD2. The CDR3 is made up of 16 amino acids. Unmatched junction bases numbered 12, after V lost 5 bases and J lost 2 bases. Looked up from germline, CDR1 is MGHRA and CDR2 is YSYEKL. The CDR3 is CASSSPSGKSPYEQYF. CDR3 nucleotides: TGCGCCAGCAGCTCCCCCAGCGGGAAATCCCCCTACGAGCAGTACTTC.

This clone was seen just once. The chain joins TRBV2 to TRBJ2-5; TRBD1 matches 7 bases. Germline trimming cut 3 bases from V and 5 bases from J; bases unmatched to any gene: 9. CDR1 SNHLY and CDR2 FYNNEI come from the germline V gene. CDR3 length: 15 residues. The CDR3 DNA follows: TGTGCCAGCAGTGAGGGGGACAGTGGCCTGGAGACCCAGTACTTC. It is translated as CASSEGDSGLETQYF.

The chain links TRBV4-1 to TRBJ1-1, with 9 bases fitting TRBD1. Germline loops: CDR1 MGHRA, CDR2 YSYEKL. This CDR3 is 16 amino acids long. The V gene end was trimmed by 4 bases and the J gene end by 4 bases; junction bases not matched to a gene: 10. The DNA for the CDR3 is TGCGCCAGCAGCCCAATAAGGACAGGGGAAAGCACTGAAGCTTTCTTT. Protein: CASSPIRTGESTEAFF.

J is TRBJ1-3 and V is TRBV11-2; D is undetermined. The ends were cut back, 0 bases at V and 3 bases at J, with 0 bases in the middle. Germline CDR1 and CDR2: SGHAT and FQNNGV. The CDR3 totals 12 residues. CDR3 sequence (DNA): TGTGCCAGCAGCTTAGATGGAAACACCATATATTTT. Amino acid sequence: CASSLDGNTIYF.

The chain links TRBV27 to TRBJ2-1; D is ambiguous. Germline V CDR1 and CDR2: MNHEY, SMNVEV (reference sequence). V was pared by 5 bases and J by 8 bases, with 7 bases between. The length of the CDR3 is 11 residues. Written as DNA, the CDR3 is TGTGCCAGCAGTGATGTAGATGAGCAGTTCTTC. Amino acid sequence: CASSDVDEQFF.

This clone was seen a single time. V gene TRBV13 combines with J gene TRBJ2-7, with unresolved D. Germline V gene data show CDR1 as PRHDT and CDR2 as FYEKMQ (reference sequence). Deletions cut 5 bases from V and 2 bases from J, with 13 bases between. The CDR3 is made up of 14 amino acids. CDR3 in DNA: TGTGCCAGCAGCCCCCCTCTTACAGCCTACGAGCAGTACTTC. It yields the protein CASSPPLTAYEQYF.

The V call is TRBV6-5, the J call TRBJ1-1, with 8 bases matching TRBD1. Germline trimming cut 6 bases from V and 4 bases from J; bases unmatched to any gene: 7. The CDR3 contains 14 residues. CDR1 and CDR2 (germline): MNHEY, SVGAGI. CDR3 region: CASRGQGAFTEAFF. The CDR3, as DNA: TGTGCCAGCAGGGGCCAGGGGGCCTTCACTGAAGCTTTCTTT.

This sequence joins TRBV13 and TRBJ2-5; D uncertain. The CDR3 consists of 14 residues. Trimming removed 8 bases at V and 2 bases at J, with 15 bases between. CDR1 PRHDT and CDR2 FYEKMQ come from the germline V gene (reference sequence). The CDR3 bases are TGTGCCAGCGCCGGCGCCGAGGATCAAGAGACCCAGTACTTC. Residues: CASAGAEDQETQYF. The full variable domain, rest sourced from reference TRBV13 and TRBJ2-5, is AAGVIQSPRHLIKEKRETATLKCYPIPRHDTVYWYQQGPGQDPQFLISFYEKMQSDKGSIPDRFSAQQFSDYHSELNMSSLELGDSALYFCASAGAEDQETQYFGPGTRLLVL.

The chain employs TRBV7-9 and TRBJ1-2; TRBD1 matches 8 bases. V dropped 5 bases and J dropped 7; count of bases not matched to a gene: 6. From germline, CDR1 is SEHNR and CDR2 FQNEAQ (reference sequence). The CDR3 has 13 amino acids. The CDR3 DNA sequence: TGTGCCAGCAGCATGGACAGGGAGCTTGGCTACACCTTC. It yields the protein CASSMDRELGYTF.

A remark on this clone: At one boundary the junction diverges from the germline segment, which might be a read error. The rearrangement links TRBV11-2 to TRBJ2-2, with TRBD2 matching over 13 bases. The V gene's germline CDR1 is SGHAT and CDR2 FQNNGV. This CDR3 contains 15 residues. The DNA of the CDR3 is TGTGCCAGCAGCTCGATTCTAGGGACTAGCGGGGCGCTGTTTTTT. It codes for CASSSILGTSGALFF. Complete variable domain (other parts from reference TRBV11-2 and TRBJ2-2): EAGVAQSPRYKIIEKRQSVAFWCNPISGHATLYWYQQILGQGPKLLIQFQNNGVVDDSQLPKDRFSAERLKGVDSTLKIQPAKLEDSAVYLCASSSILGTSGALFFGEGSRLTVL.

The chain uses TRBV18 and TRBJ2-7; 11 bases match TRBD2. Trimming removed 2 bases from V and 0 bases from J; junction bases left unmatched: 9. Germline CDR1 and CDR2: KGHSH and LQKENI. The CDR3 totals 18 residues. This chain's CDR3 is CASSPSTSGSWVSYEQYF. DNA for the CDR3: TGTGCCAGCTCACCATCTACTAGCGGGAGCTGGGTCTCCTACGAGCAGTACTTC.

This chain uses TRBV27 with TRBJ2-7; perhaps TRBD2 as D (6 bases). Trimming stripped 2 bases from V and 5 bases from J, with 10 bases between. Germline CDR1 and CDR2: MNHEY and SMNVEV (reference sequence). The CDR3 runs to 13 residues. The CDR3 region is CASSLLASHEQYF. The CDR3 nucleotides are TGTGCCAGCAGTTTACTAGCGTCACACGAGCAGTACTTC.

The chain carries TRBV28 and TRBJ2-5; no definite D call. Between the trimmed V and J ends, which lost 3 bases and 5 bases, there was a span of 4 bases. Germline V gene data show CDR1 as MDHEN and CDR2 as SYDVKM. The length of the CDR3 is 11 residues. The CDR3 bases are TGTGCCAGCAGTTTCGGGGAGACCCAGTACTTC. Translation: CASSFGETQYF.

The genes are TRBV11-2 and TRBJ2-7, with D maybe TRBD1 (6 bases). With 1 base removed from V and 4 bases from J, the gap between germline ends came to 11 bases. Per germline, CDR1 SGHAT and CDR2 FQNNGV. This CDR3 region has 14 residues. The CDR3 region is CASSLVGAEYEQYF. The CDR3 DNA follows: TGTGCCAGCAGCTTAGTGGGGGCTGAGTACGAGCAGTACTTC. The variable domain in full, completed from reference TRBV11-2 and TRBJ2-7, reads EAGVAQSPRYKIIEKRQSVAFWCNPISGHATLYWYQQILGQGPKLLIQFQNNGVVDDSQLPKDRFSAERLKGVDSTLKIQPAKLEDSAVYLCASSLVGAEYEQYFGPGTRLTVT.

The chain links TRBV2 to TRBJ1-2; 8 bases align to TRBD1. Germline values: CDR1 SNHLY, CDR2 FYNNEI. There are 13 residues in the CDR3. The ends lost 7 bases at V and 8 bases at J; junction bases unmatched: 9. The CDR3 DNA reads as TGTGCCAGCACCCTCGACAGGGGTAAAGGCTACACCTTC. It codes for CASTLDRGKGYTF.

The CDR3 DNA sequence: TGTGCCAGCAGCCATCCTCCAGACATACAGGGTCTCTATGGCTACACCTTC. Encoded protein: CASSHPPDIQGLYGYTF. The chain has TRBV7-2 and TRBJ1-2, with D perhaps TRBD1 (6 bases). Germline CDR1 is SGHTA and CDR2 is FQGNSA. V was clipped by 5 bases and J by 4 bases, with 23 bases between them. CDR3 length: 17 amino acids.

As regards this clone: This sample also contains other DNA sequences that code for the same CDR3. The gene calls are TRBV5-1 and TRBJ2-7; 10 bases match TRBD2. V gave up 0 bases and J gave up 3 bases; unmatched junction bases: 6. The CDR3 covers 16 residues. Germline CDR1 SGHRS, CDR2 YFSETQ. CDR3 bases: TGCGCCAGCAGCTTGGGGGCTAGCGGGAGTGGCTACGAGCAGTACTTC. It encodes CASSLGASGSGYEQYF.

The chain uses TRBV7-9 and TRBJ2-5, with D unresolved. This CDR3 has 13 residues. The V gene's germline CDR1 is SEHNR and CDR2 FQNEAQ (reference sequence). V was clipped by 5 bases and J by 4 bases, with 11 bases between them. The CDR3 DNA follows: TGTGCCAGCAGCCTTATAGAAAGAGAGACCCAGTACTTC. Protein sequence: CASSLIERETQYF.

V and J are TRBV5-1 and TRBJ2-7; D is possibly TRBD1 or TRBD2 (6 bases each). The CDR3 runs to 16 residues. Per the germline V gene, CDR1 is SGHRS and CDR2 is YFSETQ. Between the trimmed V and J ends, which lost 5 bases and 0 bases, there was a span of 18 bases. The CDR3 loop is CASRGARGESSYEQYF. The CDR3, as DNA: TGCGCCAGCAGAGGGGCTAGGGGGGAAAGCTCCTACGAGCAGTACTTC.

This rearrangement joins TRBV7-8 to TRBJ2-7, with TRBD2 matching over 7 bases. This CDR3 contains 15 residues. The germline gives CDR1 SGHVS, CDR2 FQNEAQ. V was clipped by 5 bases and J by 4 bases; unmatched bases: 11. CDR3 sequence reads: CASSPGGRAGYEQYF. CDR3 sequence (DNA): TGTGCCAGCAGCCCCGGTGGGAGGGCGGGGTACGAGCAGTACTTC.

CDR3 bases: TGTGCCACCAGCAGATCAGGACAGGGGTTGGGCGGGGAGCTGTTTTTT. It specifies CATSRSGQGLGGELFF. This chain joins TRBV15 and TRBJ2-2; 9 positions match TRBD1. Trimming cost V 2 bases and J 7 bases; bases outside gene matches: 8. CDR1 is LNHNV, CDR2 YYDKDF, per germline (reference sequence). The CDR3 spans 16 residues.

J is TRBJ2-5 and V is TRBV7-9, with a possible D match to TRBD1 (6 bases). With 1 base removed from V and 1 base from J, the gap between germline ends came to 16 bases. CDR3 length: 17 amino acids. Per germline, CDR1 SEHNR and CDR2 FQNEAQ (reference sequence). The CDR3, as DNA: TGTGCCAGCAGCTTAGGTGATCAGGGGCGTACCCAAGAGACCCAGTACTTC. This codes for CASSLGDQGRTQETQYF.

The chain is built from TRBV5-1 and TRBJ2-7, with 10 bases identical to TRBD1. This CDR3 is built from 20 residues. Germline V gene data show CDR1 as SGHRS and CDR2 as YFSETQ. The V gene end was trimmed by 0 bases and the J gene end by 3 bases; junction bases not matched to a gene: 18. Written as DNA, the CDR3 is TGCGCCAGCAGCTTGGCCCGTGCGACAGGGGGCTGGGGGTCCCGCTACGAGCAGTACTTC. Its translation: CASSLARATGGWGSRYEQYF.

DNA for the CDR3: TGCGCCAGCAGCTTCTATGGACAGAGCGACTCTGGAAACACCATATATTTT. As protein: CASSFYGQSDSGNTIYF. The chain has TRBV5-1 and TRBJ1-3, with D possibly being TRBD1 (6 bases). The V gene's germline CDR1 is SGHRS and CDR2 YFSETQ. The ends were cut back, 2 bases at V and 0 bases at J, with 15 bases in the middle. CDR3 length equals 17 residues.